This T cell receptor (beta chain) was sequenced for a study of blood T cell repertoires in COVID-19 (dated by TCRdb to 2019 to 2021). Regarding the complete study: Samples covering the acute and convalescent phases of COVID-19 were provided by collaborators in the United States, Italy and Spain. Sample metadata almost always included a de-identified subject ID, COVID-19 status, age in years and sex. The material from the prospective study consisted of cDNA or gDNA derived from T cells, B-cell-depleted T cells, or PBMCs. The repertoires were released in a freely available public database meant as a resource for research on the immune response to SARS-CoV-2. Where HLA class I and class II types were available, the types were taken from metadata supplied by the sample provider, not from assay-based typing. Deeply sampled blood TCRbeta repertoires from subjects exposed to, actively infected with, or recovered from COVID-19 were included in the dataset. The samples were drawn from the first 160 participants of the ongoing ImmuneRACE study and from 1,254 subjects provided by 6 global collaborators.

What the research found in general, with its limitations: Clinical and demographic metadata were provided uncurated, with the amount varying by source and participant.

In the case of this clone: Its specific antigen is unknown. It has no much larger one-base neighbor in the sample; base qualities were not kept.

TCRbeta CDR3 regions were amplified from genomic DNA using the immunoSEQ Assay, a bias-controlled multiplex PCR. The authors' pipeline ran thus. Within the assay, amplification of reference gene primers was used to estimate how many nucleated cells each sample contained. To quantify the absolute abundance of each unique TCRbeta CDR3 rearrangement, sequence reads were collapsed and filtered. Productive Simpson clonality was computed per sample as the square root of Simpson's diversity index over productive rearrangements. The immuneACCESS repertoire file appears here via TCRdb, limited to in-frame rearrangements. These files lack a portion of the clones; in checked studies, under half of the deficit traces to unresolved V genes, and the cause of the others is not known. The V and J calls and clone size come from that table; D and trimming were worked out from the DNA. The sample table contains just over 150,000 clones; only one count was recorded for just under 95% of them. The top ten hold over 3.5% of the sample.

The trim is 0 bases for V and 8 bases for J, with a gap of 17 bases between the germline ends. The germline V gene yields LGHNA for CDR1 and YSLEER for CDR2. The CDR3 runs 16 residues from the cysteine to the phenylalanine. The read is trimmed to its CDR3 DNA, 48 bases read in frame from base 1. The collaborating institutions used their own protocols to collect whole blood in K2EDTA tubes. Collaborator samples were shipped for TCRbeta analysis as frozen whole blood, isolated PBMCs, or DNA extracted from either sample type. This TCR came from a woman between 50 and 59 years old with acute or convalescent COVID-19. Sequencing was carried out using peripheral blood. The rearrangement combines TRBV4-3 with TRBJ2-1; TRBD2 is perhaps the D gene, given 6 matching bases. The CDR3 region reads CASSQDKLAPWYEQFF. The bases are TGCGCCAGCAGCCAAGATAAGCTAGCGCCCTGGTATGAGCAGTTCTTC.